These 24 T cell receptor beta chains originate from one sample sequenced in a study of T cells after yellow fever vaccination. MiXCR, run by TCRdb on the 5' RACE reads, gives a single entry per CDR3 protein. The sample lists tens of thousands of distinct CDR3 sequences, approximately 6.1% occurring once. Sequenced material: CD8+ T cells sorted from PBMCs, taken roughly 47 days after the first yellow fever vaccination. The receptor set was obtained from a young man who received the YFV17D yellow fever vaccine.

This clonotype was seen repeatedly, ten times or more. The chain recombines TRBV4-2 with TRBJ2-7; 10 bases agree with TRBD2. The V segment lost 3 bases and the J segment 2 bases; nucleotides outside the gene matches: 10. From germline, CDR1 is LGHNA and CDR2 YNFKEQ. The CDR3 extends over 17 amino acids. CDR3 sequence (DNA): TGTGCCAGCAGCCAGGGCCTAGCGGGGGACCTAACCTACGAGCAGTACTTC. Amino acids: CASSQGLAGDLTYEQYF.

The chain recombines TRBV29-1 with TRBJ2-7, with 8 bases fitting TRBD1. The germline CDR1 and CDR2 sequences are SQVTM and ANQGSEA. V lost 3 bases to trimming and J lost 4 bases; unmatched junction nucleotides: 11. The CDR3 spans 15 residues. This chain's CDR3 is CSVESPRQGPYEQYF. The CDR3 DNA is TGCAGCGTTGAGTCCCCAAGACAGGGGCCGTACGAGCAGTACTTC.

In this sample, this clonotype turned up many times. The V call is TRBV7-2, the J call TRBJ2-7; D remains unclear. The CDR3 is 12 amino acids. V dropped 5 bases and J dropped 0 bases, with 5 bases sitting between them. From germline, CDR1 is SGHTA and CDR2 FQGNSA. The CDR3 loop is CASSTNSYEQYF. In DNA form, the CDR3 reads TGTGCCAGCAGCACAAACTCCTACGAGCAGTACTTC. Full variable domain (missing parts from reference TRBV7-2 and TRBJ2-7): GAGVSQSPSNKVTEKGKDVELRCDPISGHTALYWYRQSLGQGLEFLIYFQGNSAPDKSGLPSDRFSAERTGGSVSTLTIQRTQQEDSAVYLCASSTNSYEQYFGPGTRLTVT.

This clonotype was picked up many times. V and J are TRBV15 and TRBJ1-1; 7 positions match TRBD1. CDR1 LNHNV and CDR2 YYDKDF come from the germline V gene (reference sequence). CDR3 size: 15 residues. V shed 5 bases and J 1 base; nucleotides not matched to a gene: 7. The CDR3 DNA is TGTGCCACCAGCGGCCGGGACAGACCGAACACTGAAGCTTTCTTT. Encoded protein: CATSGRDRPNTEAFF.

The table lists this clonotype with many counts. V gene TRBV6-5 combines with J gene TRBJ2-7; TRBD1 aligns across 8 bases. The germline CDR1 and CDR2 sequences are MNHEY and SVGAGI. The CDR3 is made up of 14 amino acids. The V segment lost 0 bases and the J segment 7 bases; nucleotides outside the gene matches: 5. The CDR3 nucleotides read TGTGCCAGCAGTTACTCCTTTGGACAGGGAGAGCAGTACTTC. It yields the protein CASSYSFGQGEQYF.

In regard to this clonotype: Just one base apart from a much larger clone, this may be a read error. This chain joins TRBV7-3 and TRBJ1-2, with D unclear. Germline V gene sequence: CDR1 SGHTA, CDR2 FQGTGA. CDR3 length: 11 residues. V lost 8 bases and J lost 8, with 12 bases in between. The CDR3 region is CASGNSGGYTF. CDR3 sequence (DNA): TGTGCCAGCGGAAACAGTGGGGGCTACACCTTC.

This clonotype occurred a few times. The V call is TRBV5-6, the J call TRBJ2-5; 9 nucleotides match TRBD2. The CDR3 is 15 residues long. The junction had 4 bases not matched to a gene; V was cut back by 0 bases and J by 4 bases. The germline gives CDR1 SGHDT, CDR2 YYEEEE. Written as DNA, the CDR3 is TGTGCCAGCAGCTTGGAGCTAGCGGGGCCAGAGACCCAGTACTTC. Its protein is CASSLELAGPETQYF.

This clonotype was counted only a few times. J is TRBJ2-2 and V is TRBV9; the D is unclear. Germline V gene sequence: CDR1 SGDLS, CDR2 YYNGEE. V was cut by 1 base and J by 1 base, with 17 bases left in between. The CDR3 extends over 18 amino acids. CDR3 amino acids: CASSVWALRVWNTGELFF. CDR3 nucleotide sequence: TGTGCCAGCAGCGTATGGGCCCTACGGGTATGGAACACCGGGGAGCTGTTTTTT.

This clonotype has at least ten counts. The chain uses TRBV11-2 and TRBJ2-4; D unresolved. Deletions cut 3 bases from V and 0 bases from J, with 12 bases between. CDR1 and CDR2 (germline): SGHAT, FQNNGV. This CDR3 region has 16 residues. CDR3 coding DNA: TGTGCCAGCAGCTTTCCCCAGATCCTAGCCAAAAACATTCAGTACTTC. Protein: CASSFPQILAKNIQYF.

There are many counts of this clonotype. CDR3 sequence (DNA): TGTGCCAGCAGTTTAAAAGCGAACACTGAAGCTTTCTTT. It translates to CASSLKANTEAFF. V usage is TRBV27 and J usage is TRBJ1-1; no clear D gene. The germline CDR1 and CDR2 sequences are MNHEY and SMNVEV (reference sequence). This CDR3 contains 13 residues. V lost 2 bases and J lost 1, with 5 bases in between.

This clonotype was seen more than once but under ten times. A clone one base away is much larger, so this may be a read error. The V gene is TRBV7-9, the J gene TRBJ2-3, with 9 positions matching TRBD2. This CDR3 region has 17 residues. The germline gives CDR1 SEHNR, CDR2 FQNEAQ (reference sequence). This CDR3 is CAISRLGAGGGTDTQYF. The CDR3 DNA sequence: TGTGCCATCAGCCGCCTCGGAGCGGGGGGTGGCACAGATACGCAGTATTTT.

Of note for this clonotype: A read error may explain this, as a much larger clone is one base away. The rearrangement links TRBV20-1 to TRBJ2-3; 10 bases fit TRBD1. The J segment lost 6 bases and the V segment lost 6 bases, leaving 9 bases of the junction unmatched. The CDR3 is made up of 14 amino acids. CDR1 and CDR2 from the germline V gene are DFQATT and SNEGSKA (reference sequence). CDR3 residues: CSAAAEDRGDTQYF. CDR3 nucleotide sequence: TGCAGTGCAGCTGCCGAGGACAGGGGGGATACGCAGTATTTT.

This clonotype was recorded a few times. Relative to the germline gene, one junction end is altered; a read error may explain this. Here the CDR3 DNA reads TGTGCCGTCAGGGTTGGGCCTGGAAACACCATATATTTT. Amino acids: CAVRVGPGNTIYF. The V and J genes are TRBV10-3 and TRBJ1-3; D is possibly TRBD1 (5 bases). Germline lookup yields CDR1 ENHRY and CDR2 SYGVKD. The CDR3 is made up of 13 amino acids.

V and J are TRBV18 and TRBJ2-1, with TRBD2 identical over 10 bases. This CDR3 region has 15 residues. Per the germline V gene, CDR1 is KGHSH and CDR2 is LQKENI. V was pared by 3 bases and J by 12 bases, with 11 bases of the junction left unmatched. The CDR3 spells CASSPAASGGLWQFF. The CDR3 nucleotides are TGTGCCAGCTCACCGGCGGCTAGCGGGGGTTTATGGCAGTTCTTC.

In DNA, the CDR3 is TGCGCCAGCAGCTCTCCGACTAGCGGGGGGGCCTGGCCGAATGAGCAGTTCTTC. Amino acid sequence: CASSSPTSGGAWPNEQFF. The chain has TRBV5-1 and TRBJ2-1; 14 bases fit TRBD2. The length of the CDR3 is 18 residues. Germline-derived CDR1 and CDR2 are SGHRS and YFSETQ. Trimming took 3 bases from V and 7 from J; bases not matched to a gene: 12.

This clonotype was observed a handful of times. The J gene is TRBJ1-4, the V gene TRBV4-1, with D hard to call. This CDR3 spans 12 amino acids. V lost 3 bases to trimming and J lost 8 bases, with 7 bases between them. The germline gives CDR1 MGHRA, CDR2 YSYEKL. CDR3 bases: TGCGCCAGCAGCCATTTTGGAGAAAAACTGTTTTTT. This codes for CASSHFGEKLFF.

The table lists this clonotype with a few counts. This chain joins TRBV29-1 and TRBJ2-4; TRBD2 might be the D (5 bases). The CDR3 length is 14 residues. V gave up 6 bases and J gave up 4 bases, with 16 bases separating them. Germline V CDR1 and CDR2: SQVTM, ANQGSEA. The CDR3 DNA sequence: TGCAGCGTCGCAGTGGGGAGTCAGAAAAACATTCAGTACTTC. Residues: CSVAVGSQKNIQYF.

This clonotype has ten or more counts. The chain links TRBV20-1 to TRBJ1-3; unclear D gene. This CDR3 is built from 12 residues. V was cut by 0 bases and J by 7 bases, with 7 bases left in between. CDR1 is DFQATT, CDR2 SNEGSKA, per germline (reference sequence). In DNA, the CDR3 is TGCAGTGCTAGAGATGGCAGGAACACCATATATTTT. It yields the protein CSARDGRNTIYF.

Many counts were recorded for this clonotype. J is TRBJ2-1 and V is TRBV20-1, with D unclear. CDR3 length: 8 residues. CDR1 DFQATT and CDR2 SNEGSKA come from the germline V gene (reference sequence). Trimming shortened V by 7 bases and J by 10 bases, and 5 bases separated the two germline ends. CDR3 protein: CSVEEQFF. The CDR3 DNA reads TGCAGTGTAGAGGAGCAGTTCTTC.

The rearrangement joins TRBV18 to TRBJ2-7, with D possibly matching TRBD1 (6 bases). CDR3 length: 17 residues. Per germline, CDR1 KGHSH and CDR2 LQKENI. V lost 3 bases and J 0 bases, leaving 18 bases between the germline ends. The CDR3, as DNA: TGTGCCAGCTCACCGGGGTTTAGGGACACACTCTCCTACGAGCAGTACTTC. Its protein product is CASSPGFRDTLSYEQYF.

The table lists this clonotype with many counts. The chain combines TRBV25-1 with TRBJ2-2; 11 bases align to TRBD2. The germline gives CDR1 MGHDK, CDR2 SYGVNS. The CDR3 spans 16 residues. Trimming cost V 3 bases and J 3 bases; bases outside gene matches: 3. The chain's CDR3 is CASSDGLAGHTGELFF. The CDR3 DNA sequence: TGTGCCAGCAGTGACGGACTAGCGGGCCACACCGGGGAGCTGTTTTTT.

This chain links TRBV6-2 or TRBV6-3 with TRBJ2-5; D gene uncertain. Germline assignment: CDR1 MNHEY and CDR2 SVGEGT. The ends were cut back, 2 bases at V and 7 bases at J, with 11 bases in the middle. This CDR3 contains 13 residues. CDR3 DNA sequence: TGTGCCAGCAGTTACACGGTTGGTGCGACCCAGTACTTC. Its translation: CASSYTVGATQYF.

With respect to this clonotype: A read error is likely, as this CDR3 ends without the conserved phenylalanine or tryptophan. This sequence joins TRBV6-4 and TRBJ2-3; 9 bases map to TRBD1. The V gene end was trimmed by 6 bases and the J gene end by 1 base; junction bases not matched to a gene: 5. This CDR3 comprises 15 residues. Per germline, CDR1 MRHNA and CDR2 SNTAGT. CDR3 in DNA: TGTGCCAGCAGCGCACAGGGGGCCGGCACAGATACGCAGTATTAT. Protein: CASSAQGAGTDTQYY.

Concerning this clonotype: This may be a read error: a much more frequent sequence differs by one nucleotide. J is TRBJ2-7 and V is TRBV7-8; D may be TRBD2 (5 bases). Germline-derived CDR1 and CDR2 are SGHVS and FQNEAQ. The CDR3 covers 13 residues. The CDR3 coding sequence is TGTTCCAGCAGCGCCGGACTGATATACGAGCAGTACTTC. This sequence encodes CSSSAGLIYEQYF.